Described below is a single TCR beta chain sequence and its context. Its antigen remains unidentified. The sample comes from a study of identical twins. Trimming pared 6 bases from V and 0 bases from J, leaving 15 bases between. The germline V gene encodes CDR1 MNHNS and CDR2 SASEGT. This CDR3 has 17 amino acids. Findings and limits, study-wide: Findings depended on cross-sectional statistics rather than tracking the same donors. In cord blood, abundant beta clonotypes had fewer insertions; memory showed no trend. Invariant MAIT and iNKT cells are populations that could partly confound zero-insertion analyses.

TCRdb fed the 5' RACE reads into MiXCR, producing one record per CDR3 protein. The table lists 1,800,000 or so distinct CDR3 sequences, less than 35% of them singletons, with 0.25% to 0.3% in the top ten. Sequencing was performed on cord blood. V usage is TRBV6-1 and J usage is TRBJ2-6; D not resolved. The clonotype comes from a newborn girl in good health. Written as DNA, the CDR3 is TGTGCCAGCAGGCTGGGCGTTATTAGCTCTGGGGCCAACGTCCTGACTTTC. Its translation: CASRLGVISSGANVLTF.